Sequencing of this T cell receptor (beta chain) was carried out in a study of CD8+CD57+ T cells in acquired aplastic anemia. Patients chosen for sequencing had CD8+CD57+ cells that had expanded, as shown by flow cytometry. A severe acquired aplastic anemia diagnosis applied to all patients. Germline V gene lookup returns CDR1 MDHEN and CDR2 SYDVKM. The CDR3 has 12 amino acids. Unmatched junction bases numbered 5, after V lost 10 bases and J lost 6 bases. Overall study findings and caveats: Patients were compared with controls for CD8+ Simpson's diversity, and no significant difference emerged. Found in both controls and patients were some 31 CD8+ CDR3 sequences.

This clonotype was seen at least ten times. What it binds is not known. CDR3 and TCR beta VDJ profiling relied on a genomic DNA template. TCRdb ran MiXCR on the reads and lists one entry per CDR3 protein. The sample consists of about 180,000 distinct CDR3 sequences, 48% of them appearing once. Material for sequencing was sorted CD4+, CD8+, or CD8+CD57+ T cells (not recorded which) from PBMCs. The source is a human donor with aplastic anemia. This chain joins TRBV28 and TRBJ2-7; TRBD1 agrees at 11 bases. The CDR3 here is CATGQGAGEQYF. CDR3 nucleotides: TGTGCCACCGGACAGGGGGCTGGCGAGCAGTACTTC.